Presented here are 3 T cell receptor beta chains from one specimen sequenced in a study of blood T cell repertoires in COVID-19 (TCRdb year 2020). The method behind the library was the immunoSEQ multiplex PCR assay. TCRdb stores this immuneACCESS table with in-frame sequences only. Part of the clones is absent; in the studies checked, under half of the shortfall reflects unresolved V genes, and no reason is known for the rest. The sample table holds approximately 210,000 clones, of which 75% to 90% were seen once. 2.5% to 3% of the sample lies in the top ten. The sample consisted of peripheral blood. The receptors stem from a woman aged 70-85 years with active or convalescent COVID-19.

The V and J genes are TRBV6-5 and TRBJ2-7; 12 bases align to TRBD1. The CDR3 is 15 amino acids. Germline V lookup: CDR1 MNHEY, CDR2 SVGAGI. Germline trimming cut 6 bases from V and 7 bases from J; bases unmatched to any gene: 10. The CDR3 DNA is TGTGCCAGCAGCCCGGGACAGGGGGCGATTCGGGAGCAGTACTTC. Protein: CASSPGQGAIREQYF.

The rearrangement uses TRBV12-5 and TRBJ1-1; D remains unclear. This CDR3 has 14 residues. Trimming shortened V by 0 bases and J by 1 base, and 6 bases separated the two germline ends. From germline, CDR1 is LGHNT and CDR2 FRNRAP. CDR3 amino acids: CASGLVLANTEAFF. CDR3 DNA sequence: TGTGCTAGTGGTTTGGTCTTGGCGAACACTGAAGCTTTCTTT.

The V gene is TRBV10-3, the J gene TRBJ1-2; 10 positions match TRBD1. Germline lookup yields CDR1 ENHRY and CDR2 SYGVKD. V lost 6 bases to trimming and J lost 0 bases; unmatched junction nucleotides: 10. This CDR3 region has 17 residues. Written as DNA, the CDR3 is TGTGCCATCAGCCTGGGACAGGGGAAAGGGGCTAACTATGGCTACACCTTC. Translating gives CAISLGQGKGANYGYTF.